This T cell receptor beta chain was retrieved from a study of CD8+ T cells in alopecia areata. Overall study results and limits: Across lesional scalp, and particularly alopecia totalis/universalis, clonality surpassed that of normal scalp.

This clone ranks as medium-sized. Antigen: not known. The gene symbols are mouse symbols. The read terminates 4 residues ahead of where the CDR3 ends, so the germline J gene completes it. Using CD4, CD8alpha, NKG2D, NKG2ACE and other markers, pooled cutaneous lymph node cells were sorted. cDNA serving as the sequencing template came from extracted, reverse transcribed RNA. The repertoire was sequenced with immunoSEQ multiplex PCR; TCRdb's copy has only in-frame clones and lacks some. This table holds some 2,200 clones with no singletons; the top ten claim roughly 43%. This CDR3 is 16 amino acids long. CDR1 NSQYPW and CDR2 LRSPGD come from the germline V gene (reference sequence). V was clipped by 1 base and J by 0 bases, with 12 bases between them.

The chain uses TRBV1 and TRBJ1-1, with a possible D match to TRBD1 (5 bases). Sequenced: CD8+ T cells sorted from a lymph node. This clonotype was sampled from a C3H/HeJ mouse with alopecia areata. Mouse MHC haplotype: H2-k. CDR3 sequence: CTCSAGYGGTNTEVFF. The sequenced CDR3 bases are TGCACCTGCAGTGCAGGCTATGGGGGAACAAACACA. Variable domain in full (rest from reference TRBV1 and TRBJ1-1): VTLLEQNPRWRLVPRGQAVNLRCILKNSQYPWMSWYQQDLQKQLQWLFTLRSPGDKEVKSLPGADYLATRVTDTELRLQVANMSQGRTLYCTCSAGYGGTNTEVFFGKGTRLTVV.